This T cell receptor beta chain was found in a study of PD-L1 blockade in urothelial cancer. Study overall: Enrolled patients had been treated previously with 0 to 3 chemotherapy regimens.

Time point defined: peripheral blood 6 weeks after treatment start. Clones were sequenced by immunoSEQ multiplex PCR, and TCRdb holds only the in-frame ones, with some missing. The table shows some 75,000 clones, with approximately 90% occurring only once. Trimming took off 7 bases at V and 7 bases at J, with 11 bases between the two ends. The CDR3 covers 12 residues. CDR1 LNHDA and CDR2 SQIVND come from the germline V gene (reference sequence). V is TRBV19 and J is TRBJ1-5; D call uncertain. This TCR derives from a woman of 80 years or more with urothelial cancer. This sample comprised PBMCs, obtained around atezolizumab (anti-PD-L1) treatment. CDR3 in amino acids: CASMASRQPQHF. The CDR3 DNA follows: TGTGCCAGTATGGCATCGAGGCAGCCCCAGCATTTT. Drawing the rest from reference TRBV19 and TRBJ1-5, the complete variable domain is DGGITQSPKYLFRKEGQNVTLSCEQNLNHDAMYWYRQDPGQGLRLIYYSQIVNDFQKGDIAEGYSVSREKKESFPLTVTSAQKNPTAFYLCASMASRQPQHFGDGTRLSIL.